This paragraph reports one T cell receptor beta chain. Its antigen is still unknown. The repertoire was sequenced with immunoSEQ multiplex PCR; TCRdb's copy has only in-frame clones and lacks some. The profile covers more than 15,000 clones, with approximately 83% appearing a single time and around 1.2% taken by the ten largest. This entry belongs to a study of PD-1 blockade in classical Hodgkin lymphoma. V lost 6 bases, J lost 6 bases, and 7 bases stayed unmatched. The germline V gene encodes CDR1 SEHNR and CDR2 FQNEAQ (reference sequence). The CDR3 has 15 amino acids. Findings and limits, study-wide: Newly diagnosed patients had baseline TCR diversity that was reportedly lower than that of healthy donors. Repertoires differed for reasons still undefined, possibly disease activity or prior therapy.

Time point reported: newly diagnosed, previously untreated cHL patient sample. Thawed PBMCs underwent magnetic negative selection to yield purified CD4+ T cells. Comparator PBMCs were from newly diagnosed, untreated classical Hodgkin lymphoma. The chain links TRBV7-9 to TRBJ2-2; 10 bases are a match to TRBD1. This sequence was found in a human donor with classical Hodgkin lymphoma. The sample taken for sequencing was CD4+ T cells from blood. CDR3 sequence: CASSLGQGRSGELFF. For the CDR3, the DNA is TGTGCCAGCAGTCTGGGACAGGGGCGGTCCGGGGAGCTGTTTTTT. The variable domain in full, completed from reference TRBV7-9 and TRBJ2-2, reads DTGVSQNPRHKITKRGQNVTFRCDPISEHNRLYWYRQTLGQGPEFLTYFQNEAQLEKSRLLSDRFSAERPKGSFSTLEIQRTEQGDSAMYLCASSLGQGRSGELFFGEGSRLTVL.